This T cell receptor beta chain appears in the sequencing data of a study of blood T cell repertoires in COVID-19. At the level of the study: Researchers got acute and convalescent COVID-19 samples from the United States, Italy and Spain. PBMCs, B-cell-depleted T cells, or T cells were the source of the cDNA or gDNA that made up the material.

This CDR3 has 13 amino acids. V was pared by 6 bases and J by 1 base, with 2 bases of the junction left unmatched. CDR1 is KGHSH and CDR2 is LQKENI in the germline V gene. Clones were sequenced by immunoSEQ multiplex PCR, and TCRdb holds only the in-frame ones, with some missing. Of under 75,000 clones in the sample, 60% to 85% were seen once. Sequenced: peripheral blood. This chain links TRBV18 with TRBJ2-5; 7 bases map to TRBD2. The receptor was isolated from a woman older than 75 with acute or convalescent COVID-19. The CDR3 loop is CASSREVQETQYF. CDR3 bases: TGTGCCAGCTCCCGGGAGGTCCAAGAGACCCAGTACTTC. Full variable domain (outside the CDR3, taken from reference TRBV18 and TRBJ2-5): NAGVMQNPRHLVRRRGQEARLRCSPMKGHSHVYWYRQLPEEGLKFMVYLQKENIIDESGMPKERFSAEFPKEGPSILRIQQVVRGDSAAYFCASSREVQETQYFGPGTRLLVL.